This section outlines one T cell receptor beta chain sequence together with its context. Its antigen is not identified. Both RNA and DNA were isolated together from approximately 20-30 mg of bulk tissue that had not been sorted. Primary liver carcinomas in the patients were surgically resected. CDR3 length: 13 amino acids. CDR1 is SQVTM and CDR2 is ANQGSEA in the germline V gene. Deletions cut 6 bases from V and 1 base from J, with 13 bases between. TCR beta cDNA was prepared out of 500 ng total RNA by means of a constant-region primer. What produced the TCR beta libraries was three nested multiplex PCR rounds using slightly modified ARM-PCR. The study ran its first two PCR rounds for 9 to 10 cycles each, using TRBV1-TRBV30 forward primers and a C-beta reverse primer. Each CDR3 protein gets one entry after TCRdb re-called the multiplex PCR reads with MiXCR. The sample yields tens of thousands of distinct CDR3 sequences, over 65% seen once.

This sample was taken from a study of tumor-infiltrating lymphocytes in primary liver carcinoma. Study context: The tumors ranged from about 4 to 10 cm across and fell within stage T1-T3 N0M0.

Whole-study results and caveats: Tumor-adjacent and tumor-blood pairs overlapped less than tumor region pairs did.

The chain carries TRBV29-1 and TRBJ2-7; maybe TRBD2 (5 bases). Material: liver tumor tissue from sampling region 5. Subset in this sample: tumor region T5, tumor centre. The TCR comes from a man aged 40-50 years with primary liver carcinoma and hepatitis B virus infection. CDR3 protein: CSVEVPQSYEQYF. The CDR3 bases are TGCAGCGTGGAGGTGCCCCAGTCCTACGAGCAGTACTTC.